The clone carrying this T cell receptor beta chain was detected many times. The antigen remains undetermined. This record belongs to a study of breast tumors, draining lymph nodes, adjacent tissues. Overall study findings and caveats: Luminal-like breast cancer showed significantly greater tumor-nontumor repertoire similarity than basal-like breast cancer did. Compared with lymph nodes, tumors were less diverse; compared with nontumor tissue, more.

Samples came from axillary lymph nodes draining the breast cancer. TCRdb ran MiXCR on the multiplex PCR reads and lists one entry per CDR3 protein. The sample holds approximately 90,000 distinct CDR3 sequences, roughly 30% seen once. Sequencing was done on a sample of axillary lymph node tissue. This receptor was obtained from a female donor with breast cancer. Some clones in this sample may be carry-over from other donors' samples.

The CDR3: CASSLSWSYTF. In DNA, the CDR3 is TGTGCCAGTAGCCTATCGTGGAGCTACACCTTC. This rearrangement joins TRBV19 to TRBJ1-2; no clear D gene. V lost 6 bases and J lost 9, with 11 bases in between. CDR1 is LNHDA and CDR2 is SQIVND in the germline V gene (reference sequence). The CDR3 extends over 11 amino acids.